The rows below give T cell receptor beta chains drawn from one sample of a study of T-cell memory formation after mild COVID-19. TCRdb passed the 5' RACE reads through MiXCR, listing each CDR3 protein once. This table has about 360,000 distinct CDR3 sequences, 13% to 15% appearing once. Sequencing input: PBMCs or a T cell subset sorted from them (not recorded which). Source of these receptors: a man aged 18-30 years who had mild COVID-19 (a few samples of this study predate the infection). Cell type and time point are not known. Each CDR3 is given with its conserved first and last residue. A D gene is named only where the DNA matches it firmly. Clone sizes are given selectively: once, few, many, or a class where the clone is expanded.

clone_size	d_call	j_call	v_call	cdr3_nt	cdr3_aa
many	TRBD2	TRBJ2-1	TRBV6-2/TRBV6-3	TGTGCCAGCGCGAAGTCCGGGGGGTCTGAGCAGTTCTTC	CASAKSGGSEQFF
NA	NA	TRBJ2-7	TRBV14	TGTGCCAGCAGCCTAGGACGGGGGAACGAGCAGTACTTC	CASSLGRGNEQYF
few	TRBD2	TRBJ2-7	TRBV9	TGTGCCAGCAGCGTAAGGGGGACTAGCACCTACGAGCAGTACTTC	CASSVRGTSTYEQYF
NA	NA	TRBJ2-1	TRBV5-1	TGCGCCAGCAGCTTGGACTCCCGTGAAAACAATGAGCAGTTCTTC	CASSLDSRENNEQFF
many	NA	TRBJ2-3	TRBV7-9	TGTGCCAGCAGCTATATCAGGGTCTCAGATACGCAGTATTTT	CASSYIRVSDTQYF
many	NA	TRBJ2-4	TRBV12-3/TRBV12-4	TGTGCCAGCAGTCTAAGGACCTGGGGAGGGACACAAAACATTCAGTACTTC	CASSLRTWGGTQNIQYF
many	TRBD1	TRBJ1-4	TRBV9	TGTGCCAGCAGCGTAGCACAGGGGCTCGGTGAAAAACTGTTTTTT	CASSVAQGLGEKLFF
few	TRBD1	TRBJ1-5	TRBV7-6	TGTGCCAGCAGCGCACTTTACAGGGGGATAGGTCAGCCCCAGCATTTT	CASSALYRGIGQPQHF
few	TRBD1	TRBJ1-1	TRBV12-3/TRBV12-4	TGTGCCAGCAGGGGGACAGTCGGCGCTGAAGCTTTCTTT	CASRGTVGAEAFF
NA	TRBD1	TRBJ1-1	TRBV5-1	TGCGCCAGCAGCTTGGTGACAGGGGCCCGGACTGAAGCTTTCTTT	CASSLVTGARTEAFF
NA	NA	TRBJ1-1	TRBV4-2	TGTGCCAGCAGCCAAGAACAGGGAGGTGTGTCTGAAGCTTTCTTT	CASSQEQGGVSEAFF
NA	NA	TRBJ1-4	TRBV12-3/TRBV12-4	TGTGCCAGCAGCTTTGGGGGTCTAAGCGAAAAACTGTTTTTT	CASSFGGLSEKLFF
many	NA	TRBJ2-5	TRBV24-1	TGTGCCACCAATTATCACCGTCGACCCCCTGGAGAGACCCAGTACTTC	CATNYHRRPPGETQYF
NA	NA	TRBJ2-3	TRBV6-6	TGTGCCAGCACCGCGGGGGCAGGGGATGGAGATACGCAGTATTTT	CASTAGAGDGDTQYF
NA	TRBD2	TRBJ2-5	TRBV7-2	TGTGCCAGCACACGGTTTAGCGGGGGGCCAGAGACCCAGTACTTC	CASTRFSGGPETQYF
NA	NA	TRBJ1-1	TRBV20-1	TGCAGTGCTGTGGACACGCGCCATTGGAACACTGAAGCTTTCTTT	CSAVDTRHWNTEAFF
NA	NA	TRBJ2-1	TRBV2	TGTGCCAGCAGTGTTCGGGTGAGCTCCTACAATGAGCAGTTCTTC	CASSVRVSSYNEQFF
many	TRBD1	TRBJ1-2	TRBV5-1	TGCGCCAGCACCTTTCAGCCGGGACAGCGGTATGGCTACACCTTC	CASTFQPGQRYGYTF
few	TRBD1	TRBJ1-5	TRBV20-1	TGCAGTGCTAGAGATCTCCAGGGGGGTCAGCCCCAGCATTTT	CSARDLQGGQPQHF
NA	NA	TRBJ1-2	TRBV5-8	TGTGCCAGCAGCTCGGCTACCGGGACCTACTATGGCTACACCTTC	CASSSATGTYYGYTF
NA	NA	TRBJ2-5	TRBV27	TGTGCCAGCAGTTTCTTAAGGGACAACGAGGAGACCCAGTACTTC	CASSFLRDNEETQYF
NA	NA	TRBJ1-1	TRBV20-1	TGCAGTGCTAGTTTCTACACTGAAGCTTTCTTT	CSASFYTEAFF
NA	TRBD1	TRBJ2-5	TRBV12-3/TRBV12-4	TGTGCCAGCAGTTCGACAGGGGGCGCGGAGACCCAGTACTTC	CASSSTGGAETQYF
few	NA	TRBJ2-2	TRBV12-3/TRBV12-4	TGTGCCAGTGCCACGGTGGGGTACGCCGGGGAGCTGTTTTTT	CASATVGYAGELFF
few	NA	TRBJ2-5	TRBV3-1	TGTGCCAGCAGCCCAGAGGGGAAGTGGGAGACCCAGTACTTC	CASSPEGKWETQYF
NA	NA	TRBJ1-1	TRBV15	TGTGCCACCAGCAGAGATTTTGGAGGGTCGGCTGAAGCTTTCTTT	CATSRDFGGSAEAFF
few	NA	TRBJ1-3	TRBV3-1	TGTGCCAGCAGTGACAGTTCGGCTGGAAACACCATATATTTT	CASSDSSAGNTIYF
NA	NA	TRBJ2-6	TRBV7-2	TGTGCCAGCAGCCCGGACGCAACTGGGGCCAACGTCCTGACTTTC	CASSPDATGANVLTF
few	NA	TRBJ2-2	TRBV28	TGTGCCAGCAGCTCAGGGTCCCCCGGGGAGCTGTTTTTT	CASSSGSPGELFF
once	TRBD2	TRBJ2-3	TRBV6-1	TGTGCCAGCAGTCGGTCAGCGGGGGATACGCAGTATTTT	CASSRSAGDTQYF
few	TRBD2	TRBJ2-5	TRBV25-1	TGTGCCCTCAGCCCGGGGGGCCAAGAGACCCAGTACTTC	CALSPGGQETQYF
few	TRBD2	TRBJ2-6	TRBV7-9	TGTGCCAGCAGGTTGGGGGGGTGGAACGTCCTGACTTTC	CASRLGGWNVLTF
NA	TRBD2	TRBJ2-7	TRBV7-9	TGTGCCAGCAGGCAAGCGGGGGAATACGAGCAGTACTTC	CASRQAGEYEQYF
NA	NA	TRBJ1-5	TRBV20-1	TGCAGTGCGGACGCACGGGGTAATCAGCCCCAGCATTTT	CSADARGNQPQHF
NA	NA	TRBJ1-4	TRBV19	TGTGCCAGTAGTATACACACCGGAACTAATGAAAAACTGTTTTTT	CASSIHTGTNEKLFF
many	NA	TRBJ2-6	TRBV9	TGTGCCAGCAGCGATCCCAAGGGCGAGATCTCTGGGGCCAACGTCCTGACTTTC	CASSDPKGEISGANVLTF
NA	NA	TRBJ2-3	TRBV7-2	TGTGCCAACACCGAAAAGGGAACAGATACGCAGTATTTT	CANTEKGTDTQYF
NA	NA	TRBJ2-7	TRBV12-3/TRBV12-4	TGTGCCAGCACCCCGCAGGGACGGCCGAGGGAGCAGTGCTTC	CASTPQGRPREQCF
few	NA	TRBJ1-3	TRBV21-1	TGTGCCAGCAGCAAGGTCAGGGAGTCTGGAAACACCATATATTTT	CASSKVRESGNTIYF
NA	TRBD2	TRBJ2-3	TRBV7-9	TGTGCCAGCAGCCCCCCCGGGGCGGGGGTACCGGATACGCAGTATTTT	CASSPPGAGVPDTQYF
few	NA	TRBJ2-7	TRBV4-1	TGCGCCAGCAGCCAAGATCGACTCCAACTATCGGGGAAGTACTTC	CASSQDRLQLSGKYF
NA	NA	TRBJ2-3	TRBV7-3	TGTGCCAGCAGCCTCCGGTCGGGTTCTGCAGATACGCAGTATTTT	CASSLRSGSADTQYF
many	NA	TRBJ2-7	TRBV4-1	TGCGCCAGCAGCCAATCAGGGGCTGGTTCGGACGAGCAGTACTTC	CASSQSGAGSDEQYF
many	TRBD1	TRBJ2-5	TRBV12-3/TRBV12-4	TGTGCCAGTTCCCGGGACAGCCAAGAGACCCAGTACTTC	CASSRDSQETQYF
NA	NA	TRBJ2-5	TRBV7-3	TGTGCCAGCAGCCAAGGGAGCGGACAAGAGACCCAGTACTTC	CASSQGSGQETQYF